This TCR beta chain derives from a study of neoadjuvant anti-PD-1 for oral cavity cancer. Study background: Patients without progression received a fourth nivolumab dose around day 43, then surgical resection on days 50-56.

Measured with immunoSEQ multiplex PCR; TCRdb has only the in-frame clones, and not every one. The sample consists of 15,000 or so clones, around 60% of them appearing once. The patients had HPV-negative, locally advanced oral cavity squamous cell carcinoma. Per germline, CDR1 SGDLS and CDR2 YYNGEE. The CDR3 totals 17 residues. V was cut by 9 bases and J by 3 bases, with 24 bases left in between. This sample comprised PBMCs, obtained before nivolumab (anti-PD-1) treatment. This clonotype was obtained from a person between 40 and 79 years old with oral cavity squamous cell carcinoma. The rearrangement joins TRBV9 to TRBJ2-2; unclear D gene. CDR3: CATGPPKSSMDTGELFF. Here the CDR3 DNA reads TGTGCCACCGGCCCCCCAAAGTCTTCTATGGACACCGGGGAGCTGTTTTTT.